Included here is one T cell receptor beta chain sequence, with context. What it binds is unknown. The CDR3 loop spans 14 amino acids. Trimming removed 6 bases from V and 1 base from J, with 10 bases in between. The data were taken from a study of blood T cells in healthy people across ages. Findings of the study overall: It was the long-lived donors that had more naive CD4+ cells and higher diversity than aged donors.

A second PCR, run for about 7 to 11 cycles, used a sample-barcoded 5' primer plus a J-beta primer mix. TCRdb re-called the 5' RACE reads through MiXCR, storing one row per CDR3 protein. The table has approximately 900,000 distinct CDR3 sequences, about 28% seen once. Separately, the same data were catalogued under a study of T cells of mothers and their children.

The chain couples TRBV12-3 or TRBV12-4 to TRBJ1-5; D remains ambiguous. The specimen sequenced was blood. The origin of this receptor is a woman between 40 and 55 years old in good health. CDR3 amino acids: CASRFISSNQPQHF. The CDR3 nucleotides read TGTGCCAGCAGGTTCATTTCCAGCAATCAGCCCCAGCATTTT.